This T cell receptor beta chain was recorded in a study of T cells in Graves' hyperthyroidism and ophthalmopathy. CDR3 length: 15 residues. Trimming took 5 bases from V and 2 from J; bases not matched to a gene: 5. Amplified TCR beta CDR3 regions derived from RNA transcripts. HTBI primers were employed in a first-round RT-PCR of the TCR CDR3. Using its own MiXCR run on the multiplex PCR reads, TCRdb lists one record per CDR3 protein. The table lists 490,000 or so distinct CDR3 sequences, approximately 22% of them singletons. The chain employs TRBV12-3 or TRBV12-4 and TRBJ2-7; 11 bases align to TRBD1. Sequenced sample: blood. The TCR originated in a woman in her 70s with Graves' ophthalmopathy. CDR3 in DNA: TGTGCCAGCAGTATAGGACAGGGGGCCGCCTACGAGCAGTACTTC. Translation gives CASSIGQGAAYEQYF.